Listed here are 8 T cell receptor beta chains from one sample, sequenced in a study of CD8+CD57+ T cells in acquired aplastic anemia. TCR beta VDJ and CDR3 were profiled, and genomic DNA was the template. TCRdb analysed the reads with MiXCR anew, one entry per CDR3 protein. The repertoire holds a few hundred thousand distinct CDR3 sequences, with 60% to 80% as singletons. The sample taken for sequencing was sorted CD4+, CD8+, or CD8+CD57+ T cells (not recorded which) from PBMCs. These receptors all come from a human donor in good health, serving as a control.

This clonotype has a count of ten or more. V is TRBV5-1 and J is TRBJ1-1, with 10 bases fitting TRBD1. Germline lookup yields CDR1 SGHRS and CDR2 YFSETQ. Trimming cost V 0 bases and J 3 bases; bases outside gene matches: 2. The length of the CDR3 is 15 residues. As DNA, the CDR3 is TGCGCCAGCAGCTTGGACGGGACAGGGGACACTGAAGCTTTCTTT. Translation: CASSLDGTGDTEAFF.

The rearrangement uses TRBV19 and TRBJ1-5; the D gene is possibly TRBD1 (5 bases). V shed 9 bases and J shed 9 bases, with 18 bases lying between them. Germline loops: CDR1 LNHDA, CDR2 SQIVND (reference sequence). The CDR3 is made up of 13 amino acids. The CDR3: CASSLNRKWPQHF. The CDR3 nucleotides are TGTGCCAGCAGCTTAAACAGGAAGTGGCCCCAGCATTTT.

In this sample, this clonotype turned up many times. V gene TRBV11-2 combines with J gene TRBJ1-2, with D uncertain. V lost 5 bases and J lost 14, with 18 bases in between. The CDR3 extends over 12 amino acids. Germline CDR1 and CDR2: SGHAT and FQNNGV. The CDR3 nucleotides read TGTGCCAGCAGCCCCGGTCTGACTGGCGGGACCTTC. This codes for CASSPGLTGGTF.

This sequence joins TRBV19 and TRBJ1-1, with 7 bases fitting TRBD1. There are 12 residues in the CDR3. Losses at the gene ends were 9 bases for V and 5 bases for J; bases not matched to a gene: 6. Germline values: CDR1 LNHDA, CDR2 SQIVND (reference sequence). The CDR3 spells CARSAGGTEAFF. The CDR3 DNA reads TGTGCCAGGAGTGCAGGGGGGACTGAAGCTTTCTTT.

CDR3 sequence (DNA): TGCGCCAGCAGCGTACAGGGAGACGAAGAGACCCAGTACTTC. It is translated as CASSVQGDEETQYF. V and J are TRBV10-2 and TRBJ2-5; possibly TRBD1 for D (6 bases). Trimming left V 6 bases short and J 3 bases short, with 14 bases between. The CDR3 is made up of 14 amino acids. Germline loops: CDR1 WSHSY, CDR2 SAAADI.

Details on this clonotype: The CDR3 end shows no conserved phenylalanine or tryptophan, and so a read error is likely. Because the CDR3's place on the DNA is in doubt, the DNA is left out and the CDR3 is given as listed by TCRdb. The CDR3 loop is CASSPERVTGYEL. The chain has TRBV14 and TRBJ2-7; TRBD1 reflects the table's D call only, with no check against the DNA. Germline-derived CDR1 and CDR2 are SGHDN and FVKESK. The CDR3 totals 13 residues, both ends included.

This clonotype appeared a few times. Possible read error: a much larger clone is one base away. V and J are TRBV12-3 or TRBV12-4 and TRBJ2-5; TRBD1 is a possible D gene (6 bases). CDR3 length equals 13 residues. V was cut by 5 bases and J by 10 bases, with 17 bases left in between. The CDR3 nucleotides are TGTGCCAGCAGTGGGACCGGGACAAAACTCCAGTACTTC. Translation gives CASSGTGTKLQYF.

In the case of this clonotype: Relative to the germline gene, one junction end is altered; a read error may explain this. V is TRBV20-1 and J is TRBJ2-7, with D uncertain. Germline CDR1 DFQATT, CDR2 SNEGSKA (reference sequence). The CDR3 is 11 amino acids. This chain's CDR3 is CSASTGPGYDF. In DNA, the CDR3 is TGCAGTGCTAGCACCGGGCCAGGCTACGACTTC.